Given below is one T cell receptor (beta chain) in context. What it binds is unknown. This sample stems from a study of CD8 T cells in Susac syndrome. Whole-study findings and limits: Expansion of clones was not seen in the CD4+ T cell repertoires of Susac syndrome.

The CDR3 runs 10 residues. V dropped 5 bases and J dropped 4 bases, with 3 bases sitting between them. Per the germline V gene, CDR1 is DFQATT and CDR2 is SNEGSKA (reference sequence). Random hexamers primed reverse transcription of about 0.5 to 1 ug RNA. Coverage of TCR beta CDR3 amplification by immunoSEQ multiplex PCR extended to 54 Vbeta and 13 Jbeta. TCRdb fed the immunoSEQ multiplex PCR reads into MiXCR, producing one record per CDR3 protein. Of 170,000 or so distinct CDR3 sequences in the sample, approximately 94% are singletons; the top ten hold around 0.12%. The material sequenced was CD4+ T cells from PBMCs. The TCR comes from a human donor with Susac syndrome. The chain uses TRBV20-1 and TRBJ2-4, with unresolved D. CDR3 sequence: CSALKNIQYF. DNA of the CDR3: TGCAGTGCTCTTAAAAACATTCAGTACTTC.